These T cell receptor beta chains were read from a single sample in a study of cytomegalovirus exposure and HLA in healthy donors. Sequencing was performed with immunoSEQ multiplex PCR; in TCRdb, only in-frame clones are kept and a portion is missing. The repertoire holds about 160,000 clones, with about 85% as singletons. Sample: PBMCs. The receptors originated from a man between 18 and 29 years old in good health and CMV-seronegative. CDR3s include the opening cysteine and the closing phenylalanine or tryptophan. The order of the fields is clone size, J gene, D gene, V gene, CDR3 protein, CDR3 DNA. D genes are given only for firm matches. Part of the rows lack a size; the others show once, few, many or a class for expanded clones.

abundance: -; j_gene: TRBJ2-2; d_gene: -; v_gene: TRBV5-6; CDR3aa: CASSPQSVAGSGGELFF; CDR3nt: TGTGCCAGCAGCCCCCAGTCGGTTGCGGGCTCGGGCGGGGAGCTGTTTTTT
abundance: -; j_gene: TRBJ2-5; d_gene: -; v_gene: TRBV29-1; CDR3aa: CSAGTIQETQYF; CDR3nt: TGCAGCGCCGGGACAATCCAAGAGACCCAGTACTTC
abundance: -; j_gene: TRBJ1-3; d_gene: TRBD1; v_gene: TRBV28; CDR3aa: CATRTGSISGNTIYF; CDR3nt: TGTGCCACCCGGACAGGATCGATCTCTGGAAACACCATATATTTT
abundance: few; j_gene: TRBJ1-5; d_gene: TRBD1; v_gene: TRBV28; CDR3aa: CASSRRSTGGIEPQHF; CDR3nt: TGTGCCAGCAGCCGCCGATCCACAGGGGGCATTGAGCCCCAGCATTTT
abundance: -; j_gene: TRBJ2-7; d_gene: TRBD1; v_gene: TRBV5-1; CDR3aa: CASSLGQGATRFYEQYF; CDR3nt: TGCGCCAGCAGCTTGGGACAGGGGGCGACTAGATTCTACGAGCAGTACTTC
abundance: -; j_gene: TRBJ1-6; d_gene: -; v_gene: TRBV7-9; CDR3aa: CASSDTPFSPLHF; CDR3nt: TGTGCCAGCAGCGACACACCCTTTTCACCCCTCCACTTT
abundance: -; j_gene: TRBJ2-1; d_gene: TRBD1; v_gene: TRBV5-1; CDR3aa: CASSLAFWDRADEQFF; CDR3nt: TGCGCCAGCAGCTTGGCCTTTTGGGACAGGGCTGATGAGCAGTTCTTC
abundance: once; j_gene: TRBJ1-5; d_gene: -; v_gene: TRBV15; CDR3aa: CATSRDFAGRNQPQHF; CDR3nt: TGTGCCACCAGCAGAGATTTCGCGGGCCGCAATCAGCCCCAGCATTTT
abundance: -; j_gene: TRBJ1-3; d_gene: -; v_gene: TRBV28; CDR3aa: CASSLFPQLRAGNTIYF; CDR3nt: TGTGCCAGCAGTTTATTCCCACAGCTTAGAGCTGGAAACACCATATATTTT
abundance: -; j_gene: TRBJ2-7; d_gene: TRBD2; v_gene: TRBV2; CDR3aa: CASSVALAGGGEQYF; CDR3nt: TGTGCCAGCAGTGTTGCCCTAGCGGGAGGCGGCGAGCAGTACTTC
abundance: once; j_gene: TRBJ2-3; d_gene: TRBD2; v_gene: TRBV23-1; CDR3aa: CASSPSPGQGLAGRGGDTQYF; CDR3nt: TGCGCCAGCAGTCCTTCCCCGGGACAGGGACTAGCGGGGAGGGGAGGGGATACGCAGTATTTT
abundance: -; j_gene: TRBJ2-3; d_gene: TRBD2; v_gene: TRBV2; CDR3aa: CASSGAGGTRDTQYF; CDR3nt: TGTGCCAGCTCGGGTGCGGGGGGTACAAGGGATACGCAGTATTTT
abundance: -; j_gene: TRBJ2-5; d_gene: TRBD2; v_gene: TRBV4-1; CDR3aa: CASSQSGTGETQYF; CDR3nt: TGCGCCAGCAGCCAGAGCGGGACTGGAGAGACCCAGTACTTC
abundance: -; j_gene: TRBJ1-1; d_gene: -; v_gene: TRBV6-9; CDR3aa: CASSYNRAGGTEAFF; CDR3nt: TGTGCCAGCAGTTACAACAGGGCCGGGGGGACTGAAGCTTTCTTT
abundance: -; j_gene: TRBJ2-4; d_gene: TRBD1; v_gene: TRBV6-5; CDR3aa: CASSSTGTGLAF; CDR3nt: TGTGCCAGCAGTTCTACCGGGACAGGGCTAGCTTTC
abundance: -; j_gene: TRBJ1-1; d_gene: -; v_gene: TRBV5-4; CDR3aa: CASSFDQANTEAFF; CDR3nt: TGTGCCAGCAGCTTCGACCAGGCGAACACTGAAGCTTTCTTT
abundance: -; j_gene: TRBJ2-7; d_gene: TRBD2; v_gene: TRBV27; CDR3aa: CASSFGGSEYEQYF; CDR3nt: TGTGCCAGCAGTTTTGGCGGGAGTGAGTACGAGCAGTACTTC
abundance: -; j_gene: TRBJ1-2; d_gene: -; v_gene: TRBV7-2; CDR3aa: CASSPRRGADYGYTF; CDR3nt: TGTGCCAGCAGCCCCCGACGGGGTGCTGACTATGGCTACACCTTC
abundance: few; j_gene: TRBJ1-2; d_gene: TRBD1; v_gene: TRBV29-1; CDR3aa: CSVEAPRQGCTF; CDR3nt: TGCAGCGTTGAAGCTCCGAGACAGGGGTGCACCTTC
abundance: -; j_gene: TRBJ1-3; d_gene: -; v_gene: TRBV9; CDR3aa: CASSVRSRNSGNTIYF; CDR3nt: TGTGCCAGCAGCGTAAGGTCGAGGAACTCTGGAAACACCATATATTTT
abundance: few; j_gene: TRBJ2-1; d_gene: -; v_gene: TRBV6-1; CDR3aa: CASSEGAEHNEQFF; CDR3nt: TGTGCCAGCAGTGAAGGGGCTGAGCACAATGAGCAGTTCTTC
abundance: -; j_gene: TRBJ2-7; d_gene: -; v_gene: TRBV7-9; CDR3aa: CASSQGQGPSSYGQYF; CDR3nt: TGTGCCAGCAGCCAGGGGCAGGGGCCAAGCTCCTACGGGCAGTACTTC
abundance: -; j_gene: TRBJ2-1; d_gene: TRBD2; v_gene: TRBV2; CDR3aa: CASSSGLAGGQDEQFF; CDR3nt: TGTGCCAGCAGCTCGGGACTAGCGGGGGGGCAGGATGAGCAGTTCTTC
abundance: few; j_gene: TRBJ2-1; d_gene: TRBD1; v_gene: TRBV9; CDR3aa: CASSPTGTGAFSEQFF; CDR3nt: TGTGCCAGCAGTCCTACCGGGACAGGGGCTTTCAGTGAGCAGTTCTTC
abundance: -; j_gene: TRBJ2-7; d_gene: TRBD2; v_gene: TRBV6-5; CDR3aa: CASSGLAGINEQYF; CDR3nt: TGTGCCAGCAGTGGACTAGCGGGAATAAACGAGCAGTACTTC
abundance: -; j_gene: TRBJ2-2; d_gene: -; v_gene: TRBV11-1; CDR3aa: CASSLDGGAGELFF; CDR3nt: TGTGCCAGCAGCTTAGACGGAGGGGCCGGGGAGCTGTTTTTT
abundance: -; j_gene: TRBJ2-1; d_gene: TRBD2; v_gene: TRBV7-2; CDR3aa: CASSLALAASYNEQFF; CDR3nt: TGTGCCAGCAGCTTAGCGCTAGCGGCCTCCTACAATGAGCAGTTCTTC
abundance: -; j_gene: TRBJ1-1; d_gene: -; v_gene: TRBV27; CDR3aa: CASSEAGVRAFF; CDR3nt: TGTGCCAGTTCGGAGGCAGGGGTGAGAGCTTTCTTT
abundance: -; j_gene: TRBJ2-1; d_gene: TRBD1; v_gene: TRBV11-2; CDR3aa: CASSPLVGQGAYGQFF; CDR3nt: TGTGCCAGCAGCCCCCTGGTGGGTCAGGGGGCTTATGGGCAGTTCTTC
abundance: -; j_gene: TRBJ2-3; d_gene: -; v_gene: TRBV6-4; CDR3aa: CASSEGAGSTDMQYF; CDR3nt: TGTGCCAGCAGTGAAGGGGCGGGGAGCACAGATATGCAGTATTTT
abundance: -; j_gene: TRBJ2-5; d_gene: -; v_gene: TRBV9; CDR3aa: CASSVQPGGRETQYF; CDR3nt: TGTGCCAGCAGCGTCCAACCAGGGGGGAGGGAGACCCAGTACTTC
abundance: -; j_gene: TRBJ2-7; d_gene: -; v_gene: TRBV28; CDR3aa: CASNGVGGHEQYF; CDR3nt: TGTGCCAGCAATGGCGTGGGGGGTCACGAGCAGTACTTC
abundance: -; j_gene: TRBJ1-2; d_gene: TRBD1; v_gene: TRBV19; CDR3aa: CASSIDSQGADNYGYTF; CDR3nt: TGTGCCAGTAGTATAGATTCCCAGGGGGCGGATAACTATGGCTACACCTTC
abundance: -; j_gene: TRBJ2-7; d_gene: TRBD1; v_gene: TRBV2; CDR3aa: CASSESRGLDEQYF; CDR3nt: TGTGCCAGCAGTGAGTCCAGGGGGCTAGACGAGCAGTACTTC
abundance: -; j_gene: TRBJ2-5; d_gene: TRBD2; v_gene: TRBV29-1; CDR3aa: CSVATRRTSLAGGRETQYF; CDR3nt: TGCAGCGTTGCCACTCGGCGAACAAGTCTAGCGGGGGGGAGAGAGACCCAGTACTTC
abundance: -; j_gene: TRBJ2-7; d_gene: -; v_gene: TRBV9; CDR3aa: CASSVALGAYEQYF; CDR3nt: TGTGCCAGCAGCGTAGCTCTAGGGGCTTACGAGCAGTACTTC
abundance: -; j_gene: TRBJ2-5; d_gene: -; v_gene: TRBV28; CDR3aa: CASIRTSQETQYF; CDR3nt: TGTGCCAGCATCCGGACATCCCAGGAGACCCAGTACTTC
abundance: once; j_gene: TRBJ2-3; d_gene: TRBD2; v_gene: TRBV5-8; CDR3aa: CASSSGLAGAPDTQYF; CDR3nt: TGTGCCAGCAGCTCCGGACTAGCGGGGGCCCCAGATACGCAGTATTTT
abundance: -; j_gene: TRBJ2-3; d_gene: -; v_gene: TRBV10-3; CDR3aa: CATFDSRGTDTQYF; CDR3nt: TGTGCCACCTTTGACAGTCGGGGCACAGATACGCAGTATTTT
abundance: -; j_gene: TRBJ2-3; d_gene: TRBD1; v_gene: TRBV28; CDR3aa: CASSFLQGGTDTQYF; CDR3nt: TGTGCCAGCAGTTTCCTACAGGGGGGTACAGATACGCAGTATTTT
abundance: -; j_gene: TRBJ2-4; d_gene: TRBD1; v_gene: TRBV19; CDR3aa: CASSPRDRGNIQYF; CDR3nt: TGTGCCAGTAGTCCCCGGGACAGGGGCAACATTCAGTACTTC
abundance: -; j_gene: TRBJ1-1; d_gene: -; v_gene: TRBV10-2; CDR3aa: CASSLTVRNTEAFF; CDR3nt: TGCGCCAGCAGCCTCACGGTCCGGAACACTGAAGCTTTCTTT
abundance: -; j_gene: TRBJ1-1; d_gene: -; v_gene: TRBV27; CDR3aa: CASSLSRDTLGTEAFF; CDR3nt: TGTGCCAGCAGTTTATCCCGGGACACCCTGGGCACTGAAGCTTTCTTT
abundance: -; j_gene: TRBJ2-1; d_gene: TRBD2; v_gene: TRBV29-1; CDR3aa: CSVPGRGGALGGNEQFF; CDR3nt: TGCAGCGTACCCGGTCGGGGGGGGGCGCTCGGGGGGAATGAGCAGTTCTTC
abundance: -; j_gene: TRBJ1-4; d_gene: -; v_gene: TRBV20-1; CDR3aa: CSARDVEKLFF; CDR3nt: TGCAGTGCTAGAGACGTAGAAAAACTGTTTTTT
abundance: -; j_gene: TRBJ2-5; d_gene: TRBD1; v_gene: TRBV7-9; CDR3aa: CSSSRPQGAGETQYF; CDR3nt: TGTTCCAGCAGCCGCCCACAGGGGGCAGGAGAGACCCAGTACTTC
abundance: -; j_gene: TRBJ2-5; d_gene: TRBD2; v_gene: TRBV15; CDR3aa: CATSRDQGTSGRGETQYF; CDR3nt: TGTGCCACCAGCAGAGATCAGGGGACTAGCGGGAGGGGAGAGACCCAGTACTTC
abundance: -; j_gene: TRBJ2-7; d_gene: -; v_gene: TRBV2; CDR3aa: CASRPTLWGVPQYF; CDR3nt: TGTGCCAGCAGGCCAACTTTGTGGGGGGTGCCGCAGTACTTC
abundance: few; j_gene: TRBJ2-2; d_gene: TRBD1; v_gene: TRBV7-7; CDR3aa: CASSPDRVVGELFF; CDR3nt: TGTGCTAGCAGCCCGGACAGGGTTGTAGGGGAGCTGTTTTTT
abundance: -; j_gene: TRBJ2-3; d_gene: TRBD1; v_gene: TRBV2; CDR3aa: CASSGDRGRDTQYF; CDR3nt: TGTGCCAGCAGTGGGGACAGAGGAAGGGATACGCAGTATTTT
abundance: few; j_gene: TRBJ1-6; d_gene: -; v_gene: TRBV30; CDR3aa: CAWATAYSPLHF; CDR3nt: TGTGCCTGGGCTACTGCGTACTCACCCCTCCACTTT
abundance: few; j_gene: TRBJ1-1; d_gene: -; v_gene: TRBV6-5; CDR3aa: CASSYSGWRDTEAFF; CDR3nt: TGTGCCAGCAGTTACTCGGGGTGGAGGGACACTGAAGCTTTCTTT
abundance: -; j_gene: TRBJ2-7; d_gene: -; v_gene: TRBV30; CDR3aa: CAWTFSALGEQYF; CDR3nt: TGTGCCTGGACGTTTAGCGCCCTGGGGGAGCAGTACTTC
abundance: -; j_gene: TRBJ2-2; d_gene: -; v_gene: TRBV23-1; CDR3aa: CASSQSPGTSTGELFF; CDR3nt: TGCGCCAGCAGTCAAAGCCCCGGGACATCAACCGGGGAGCTGTTTTTT
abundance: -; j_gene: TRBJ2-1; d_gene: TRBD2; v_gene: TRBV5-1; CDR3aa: CASSSIAGGFNEQFF; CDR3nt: TGCGCCAGCAGTTCGATAGCGGGAGGTTTCAATGAGCAGTTCTTC